This T cell receptor (beta chain) comes out of a study of blood T cell repertoires in COVID-19. Turning to the study itself: COVID-19 samples, acute and convalescent, were from the United States, Italy and Spain. The analysed material was cDNA or gDNA that came from T cells, B-cell-depleted T cells, or PBMCs.

From germline, CDR1 is MNHEY and CDR2 SVGEGT. The CDR3 loop spans 13 amino acids. V was cut by 5 bases and J by 8 bases, with 10 bases left in between. Study processing details: Cell counts per sample came from amplifying reference gene primers. Sequenced by immunoSEQ multiplex PCR; TCRdb stores in-frame clones only, minus some. The D gene and trimming were derived from the DNA, and the V and J assignments and clone size from that table. This sample has some 140,000 clones, with just over 75% found just once. The rearrangement joins TRBV6-2 or TRBV6-3 to TRBJ1-6, with no clear D. The receptor was isolated from a human donor in a cohort sampled during active COVID-19. Sample: peripheral blood. CDR3 in DNA: TGTGCCAGCAGTAGGGAGACATATTCACCCCTCCACTTT. Residues: CASSRETYSPLHF.